This T cell receptor (beta chain) was sequenced in a study of shared clonotypes between healthy human individuals. Naive CD8 cells comprised CD45RO-negative, CCR7-positively selected cells, excluding terminally differentiated effector memory CD45RA+ cells. This clone was counted once. CDR1 and CDR2 from the germline V gene are SQVTM and ANQGSEA. The V gene lost 3 bases and the J gene lost 0 bases, with 0 bases spanning the gap. The CDR3 loop spans 11 amino acids. The data were produced by immunoSEQ multiplex PCR, yet TCRdb's version contains in-frame clones alone and is incomplete. The sample comprises hundreds of thousands of clones, approximately 95% of which are singletons, and about 0.11% rests with the top ten.

This clonotype was sampled from a woman aged 30 to 39 in good health. V and J are TRBV29-1 and TRBJ1-3; no definite D call. The sample taken for sequencing was naive CD8+ T cells sorted from blood. The chain's CDR3 is CSVDSGNTIYF. CDR3 DNA sequence: TGCAGCGTTGACTCTGGAAACACCATATATTTT. The full variable domain, in which reference TRBV29-1 and TRBJ1-3 provide the parts outside the CDR3, is SAVISQKPSRDICQRGTSLTIQCQVDSQVTMMFWYRQQPGQSLTLIATANQGSEATYESGFVIDKFPISRPNLTFSTLTVSNMSPEDSSIYLCSVDSGNTIYFGEGSWLTVV.